The 28 T cell receptor beta chains below all came from one sample that was sequenced in a study of tumor-infiltrating lymphocytes in primary liver carcinoma. Between about 19 and 34 mg of unsorted bulk tissue served as the source from which RNA and DNA were co-extracted. Reverse transcription of about 500 ng total RNA with a constant-region primer produced TCR beta cDNA. Employing slightly modified ARM-PCR, three nested multiplex PCR rounds were run, and these gave rise to the TCR beta libraries. It was with TRBV1-TRBV30 forward primers and a C-beta reverse primer that the first two PCR rounds were run, at roughly 10 cycles each. A single record per CDR3 protein comes from TCRdb applying MiXCR to the multiplex PCR reads. The profile shows under 200,000 distinct CDR3 sequences, around four fifths of them singletons. Sequences were obtained from tumor tissue from primary liver carcinoma. The receptors here all came from a man in his forties with primary liver carcinoma and hepatitis B virus infection.

As to this clonotype: The germline gene is not matched at one end of the junction; a read error may be the cause. The chain has TRBV11-1 and TRBJ2-2; D is possibly TRBD1 (6 bases). This CDR3 comprises 13 residues. CDR1 SGHAT and CDR2 FQDESV come from the germline V gene (reference sequence). CDR3 in amino acids: CASIFWDTGELFF. The CDR3 DNA follows: TGTGCCAGTATCTTTTGGGACACCGGGGAGCTCTTTTTT.

As concerns this clonotype: A read error may account for a junction end that differs from germline. This chain joins TRBV29-1 and TRBJ1-5; D is ambiguous. Germline V gives CDR1 SQVTM, CDR2 ANQGSEA. The CDR3 has 13 amino acids. The CDR3 protein is CSVVVQINQPRHF. The CDR3 DNA reads TGCAGCGTTGTCGTTCAGATCAATCAGCCCCGGCATTTT.

The CDR3 loop is CSVGASKGPDTQYF. In nucleotides, the CDR3 is TGCAGCGTGGGGGCCAGCAAGGGGCCAGATACGCAGTATTTT. The chain carries TRBV29-1 and TRBJ2-3; perhaps TRBD1 as D (6 bases). This CDR3 comprises 14 residues. Germline V CDR1 and CDR2: SQVTM, ANQGSEA. The V and J ends lost 6 bases and 4 bases respectively, with 17 bases between them.

Details on this clonotype: The junction departs from germline at one end; a sequencing error may be responsible. This chain uses TRBV29-1 with TRBJ1-4, with D possibly TRBD1 on 6 matching bases. The V gene's germline CDR1 is SQVTM and CDR2 ANQGSEA. The CDR3 is 11 residues long. CDR3 bases: TGCAGCATTGGGACAATCGAAAAACTGTTTTTC. Residues: CSIGTIEKLFF.

Turning to this clonotype: Because the CDR3 is missing its conserved closing phenylalanine or tryptophan, this is likely a read error. This chain joins TRBV30 and TRBJ1-4; D remains ambiguous. V was clipped by 4 bases and J by 8 bases, with 14 bases between them. CDR1 is GTSNPN and CDR2 is SVGIG in the germline V gene (reference sequence). CDR3 length: 13 residues. The CDR3 here is CAWNIALGEKLFL. The CDR3 DNA reads as TGTGCCTGGAATATCGCGTTGGGGGAAAAACTGTTTCTT.

Regarding this clonotype: The CDR3 end shows no conserved phenylalanine or tryptophan, and so a read error is likely. The rearrangement joins TRBV11-2 to TRBJ1-5, with a possible D match to TRBD1 (5 bases). CDR3 length: 13 residues. The germline V gene has CDR1 SGHAT and CDR2 FQNNGV. The CDR3 DNA sequence: TGTGCCAGGAGCTTAAGGGGCGATCAGCCTCAGCATTTA. It yields the protein CARSLRGDQPQHL.

With respect to this clonotype: Sequence at one end of the junction differs from germline and may be a read error. The rearrangement links TRBV30 to TRBJ2-6; D not certain. Per the germline V gene, CDR1 is GTSNPN and CDR2 is SVGIG (reference sequence). This CDR3 is 16 amino acids long. The CDR3 sequence is CAWRRKGSSEAKVLTF. The DNA of the CDR3 is TGTGCCTGGAGACGGAAGGGTAGCTCTGAGGCCAAGGTCCTGACTTTC.

A note on this clonotype: With a much larger clone just one base away, this may be a read error. The CDR3 here is CASSLYYGGEELFF. As DNA, the CDR3 is TGTGCCAGCAGCTTGTATTACGGGGGCGAGGAGCTGTTTTTT. This chain links TRBV5-4 with TRBJ2-2; the D call may be TRBD1 or TRBD2 (6 bases each). Looked up from germline, CDR1 is SGHNT and CDR2 is YYREEE (reference sequence). The CDR3 has 14 amino acids. The V end lost 1 base, the J end lost 10 bases, and 14 bases lay between the germline ends.

Comments on this clonotype: The junction and the germline gene differ at one end; a read error may be behind it. The chain combines TRBV5-4 with TRBJ2-2; 8 bases align to TRBD1. Germline lookup yields CDR1 SGHNT and CDR2 YYREEE (reference sequence). The CDR3 is made up of 14 amino acids. The CDR3 nucleotides are TGTGCTAGCAGCCCCCGACAGGGGCCCGGGGGGCTGTTTTTT. It specifies CASSPRQGPGGLFF.

About this clonotype itself: The junction departs from the called germline gene at one end, perhaps through a read error. The V call is TRBV29-1, the J call TRBJ2-5; D gene uncertain. This CDR3 has 14 residues. Germline V gives CDR1 SQVTM, CDR2 ANQGSEA. CDR3 loop: CSVEDKASVETQYF. The CDR3 DNA follows: TGCAGCGTTGAAGATAAGGCTAGTGTGGAGACCCAGTATTTC.

Notes on this clonotype: An end of the junction differs from the germline gene, which may be a read error. This chain uses TRBV6-6 with TRBJ2-6; 7 bases map to TRBD1. CDR1 and CDR2 (germline): MNHNY, SVGAGI (reference sequence). The CDR3 is 17 amino acids. The CDR3 spells CGSRPGTVTLWANVPTF. CDR3 sequence (DNA): TGTGGCAGCAGGCCTGGGACAGTAACTCTGTGGGCCAACGTCCCGACTTTC.

The rearrangement uses TRBV5-6 and TRBJ1-1; the match to TRBD1 covers 8 bases. Germline V lookup: CDR1 SGHDT, CDR2 YYEEEE. The CDR3 has 13 residues. Losses at the gene ends were 5 bases for V and 12 bases for J; bases not matched to a gene: 12. For the CDR3, the DNA is TGTGCCAGCAGTCGAGACAGGGGTATGGGAACTTTCTTT. It translates to CASSRDRGMGTFF.

Concerning this clonotype itself: The conserved phenylalanine or tryptophan is not found at the CDR3 terminus, so this likely reflects a read error. This chain links TRBV29-1 with TRBJ2-3; maybe TRBD1 (6 bases). The CDR3 consists of 11 residues. CDR1 is SQVTM and CDR2 is ANQGSEA in the germline V gene. CDR3 sequence: CGFGGTDPQYS. For the CDR3, the DNA is TGCGGCTTTGGGGGCACAGATCCGCAGTATTCT.

This clonotype was recorded only once. V and J are TRBV29-1 and TRBJ2-3; possible D gene TRBD2, 5 bases. V lost 6 bases, J lost 4 bases, and 23 bases lay in between. The CDR3 covers 16 residues. Germline CDR1 is SQVTM and CDR2 is ANQGSEA. The CDR3: CSVAGVYGRSADTQYF. In DNA form, the CDR3 reads TGCAGCGTCGCTGGAGTGTACGGGCGTAGCGCAGATACGCAGTATTTT.

Points on this clonotype: The conserved closing phenylalanine or tryptophan is absent in this CDR3, likely reflecting a read error. This chain links TRBV5-6 with TRBJ2-1, with D perhaps TRBD1 or TRBD2 (7 bases each). Germline V gene data show CDR1 as SGHDT and CDR2 as YYEEEE. V lost 3 bases to trimming and J lost 7 bases, with 23 bases between them. The CDR3 covers 17 residues. The CDR3, as DNA: TGTGCCAGCAGCTCGAACTTACAGGGGCGGGGGTATAATGAGCAGTTCTTA. It encodes CASSSNLQGRGYNEQFL.

A note on this clonotype: The junction departs from the called germline gene at one end, perhaps through a read error. The rearrangement links TRBV12-3 or TRBV12-4 to TRBJ2-5, with D possibly TRBD2 on 5 matching bases. CDR3 length equals 14 residues. The CDR3 nucleotides read TGTGCCAGCATTCCCACCGGGGTTGAAGAGACCCATTACTTC. This gives the protein CASIPTGVEETHYF.

With regard to this clonotype: The CDR3 does not end in the conserved phenylalanine or tryptophan, so this is likely a read error. V is TRBV6-5 and J is TRBJ1-6, with TRBD1 as a possible D gene (5 bases). CDR3 length equals 15 residues. V lost 6 bases, J lost 12 bases, and 21 bases lay in between. The germline V gene encodes CDR1 MNHEY and CDR2 SVGAGI. Here the CDR3 DNA reads TGTGCCAGCAGGGTTGAAGAGGGGTGGTTTTTACCCCTCCACCTT. It translates to CASRVEEGWFLPLHL.

The table lists this clonotype with a count of one. Sequence at one end of the junction differs from germline and may be a read error. V and J are TRBV5-4 and TRBJ1-1, with TRBD1 identical over 7 bases. The CDR3 runs to 16 residues. Germline CDR1 reads SGHNT; CDR2 reads YYREEE (reference sequence). CDR3 sequence reads: CASSHIGTVMNTEGFF. As DNA, the CDR3 is TGTGCCAGCAGCCATATTGGGACAGTGATGAACACTGAAGGTTTCTTT.

With respect to this clonotype: The junction departs from germline at one end; a sequencing error may be responsible. The rearrangement uses TRBV6-5 and TRBJ2-7; D uncertain. This CDR3 spans 11 amino acids. The germline CDR1 and CDR2 sequences are MNHEY and SVGAGI. The chain's CDR3 is CASSSSREQYF. In DNA form, the CDR3 reads TGTGCCAGCAGTTCGAGTCGCGAGCAATACTTC.

The chain is built from TRBV29-1 and TRBJ2-7; D is perhaps TRBD1 or TRBD2 (5 bases each). The CDR3 is 12 residues long. Germline V gene sequence: CDR1 SQVTM, CDR2 ANQGSEA. V gave up 2 bases and J gave up 13 bases, with 18 bases separating them. CDR3 in amino acids: CSVERDGYELYF. In DNA, the CDR3 is TGCAGCGTTGAAAGGGACGGCTACGAGCTCTACTTC.

Concerning this clonotype itself: An end of the junction differs from the germline gene, which may be a read error. The V and J genes are TRBV11-1 and TRBJ2-4, with 14 bases aligning to TRBD2. Germline V CDR1 and CDR2: SGHAT, FQDESV (reference sequence). The CDR3 spans 17 residues. The CDR3 is CASSFPGTSGSKNIHNF. The CDR3 DNA reads TGTGCCAGCAGCTTTCCCGGGACTAGCGGGAGCAAAAACATACATAACTTC.

As regards this clonotype: A read error may produce the germline difference seen at one junction end. The rearrangement links TRBV11-2 to TRBJ2-7; 9 bases fit TRBD1. This CDR3 comprises 15 residues. CDR1 SGHAT and CDR2 FQNNGV come from the germline V gene. The CDR3 sequence: CASSLLWTGEYEQYF. The CDR3 DNA sequence: TGTGCCAGTAGCTTACTATGGACAGGGGAATACGAGCAGTACTTC.

CDR3 DNA sequence: TGTGCCAACAGCGCGGTAGGGGGCAGTCAGCCCCAGCATTTT. This gives the protein CANSAVGGSQPQHF. The chain recombines TRBV2 with TRBJ1-5; TRBD1 matches at 7 bases. Germline values: CDR1 SNHLY, CDR2 FYNNEI. Unmatched junction bases numbered 12, after V lost 10 bases and J lost 6 bases. This CDR3 is built from 14 residues.

About this clonotype itself: A much larger clone lies a single base off, so this may be a read error. CDR3 sequence: CASRYGSYKQYF. DNA for the CDR3: TGTGCCAGCAGGTACGGATCCTACAAGCAGTACTTC. The rearrangement joins TRBV7-3 to TRBJ2-7; D not certain. The germline V gene has CDR1 SGHTA and CDR2 FQGTGA. The CDR3 is made up of 12 amino acids. The full variable domain, its missing parts supplied by reference TRBV7-3 and TRBJ2-7, is GAGVSQTPSNKVTEKGKYVELRCDPISGHTALYWYRQSLGQGPEFLIYFQGTGAADDSGLPNDRFFAVRPEGSVSTLKIQRTERGDSAVYLCASRYGSYKQYFGPGTRLTVT.

The V gene is TRBV6-1, the J gene TRBJ2-7, with D possibly being TRBD1 (5 bases). The germline gives CDR1 MNHNS, CDR2 SASEGT. This CDR3 region has 17 residues. Trimming took 7 bases from V and 0 from J, leaving 22 bases between them. CDR3 protein: CASTLRSQIGDSYEQYF. In DNA form, the CDR3 reads TGTGCCAGCACCCTAAGATCGCAGATAGGGGACTCCTACGAGCAGTACTTC.

Note on this clonotype: A much more abundant neighbour one base away suggests this may be a read error. The conserved phenylalanine or tryptophan normally closing the CDR3 is absent here, so this likely arose from a read error. V is TRBV28 and J is TRBJ2-1; D unresolved. The CDR3 is 14 residues long. Germline loops: CDR1 MDHEN, CDR2 SYDVKM. The ends were cut back, 1 base at V and 6 bases at J, with 10 bases in the middle. CDR3: CASSLSGSTNEQFL. The CDR3 DNA follows: TGTGCCAGCAGTTTATCCGGATCCACCAATGAGCAGTTCTTG.

To note about this clonotype: At one end the junction does not follow the germline gene, possibly because of a read error. This sequence joins TRBV5-1 and TRBJ2-7; 7 bases are a match to TRBD2. The CDR3 contains 14 residues. Germline V gene data show CDR1 as SGHRS and CDR2 as YFSETQ. The CDR3 protein is CVSSVSLACYEQYF. CDR3 in DNA: TGCGTCAGCAGCGTTTCACTAGCGTGCTACGAGCAGTACTTC.

V gene TRBV2 combines with J gene TRBJ2-7; D possibly corresponds to TRBD2 (6 bases). CDR3 length equals 15 residues. The germline V and J ends were trimmed by 4 bases and 1 base, with 14 bases remaining between them. Germline-derived CDR1 and CDR2 are SNHLY and FYNNEI. CDR3 nucleotides: TGTGCCAGCAGTGGGAGTAGCGGAAATTCCTACGAGCAGTACTTC. Its protein product is CASSGSSGNSYEQYF.